This TCR beta chain was captured in a study of early T cells in non-severe SARS-CoV-2 infection. Study observations and caveats: In VDJdb matching, anti-spike CD8 responses were favored while private and CD4 specificities went missing.

Unique molecular identifier tags were affixed to discrete cDNA molecules. TCRdb used MiXCR to reprocess the 5' RACE reads, holding one entry per CDR3 protein. Of some 120,000 distinct CDR3 sequences listed, around 14% are singletons. This CDR3 spans 12 amino acids. Germline assignment: CDR1 MNHEY and CDR2 SVGEGT. V was trimmed by 6 bases and J by 1 base, leaving 6 bases between them. This clonotype was detected a few times. Its antigen is not known. Sequencing was done on a sample of whole blood. V is TRBV6-2 or TRBV6-3 and J is TRBJ1-1, with unresolved D. This TCR was sampled from an adult who was a healthcare worker with PCR-confirmed SARS-CoV-2 infection or an uninfected control (not recorded which). The CDR3 sequence is CASRHGNTEAFF. The CDR3 nucleotides are TGTGCCAGCAGGCACGGGAACACTGAAGCTTTCTTT.